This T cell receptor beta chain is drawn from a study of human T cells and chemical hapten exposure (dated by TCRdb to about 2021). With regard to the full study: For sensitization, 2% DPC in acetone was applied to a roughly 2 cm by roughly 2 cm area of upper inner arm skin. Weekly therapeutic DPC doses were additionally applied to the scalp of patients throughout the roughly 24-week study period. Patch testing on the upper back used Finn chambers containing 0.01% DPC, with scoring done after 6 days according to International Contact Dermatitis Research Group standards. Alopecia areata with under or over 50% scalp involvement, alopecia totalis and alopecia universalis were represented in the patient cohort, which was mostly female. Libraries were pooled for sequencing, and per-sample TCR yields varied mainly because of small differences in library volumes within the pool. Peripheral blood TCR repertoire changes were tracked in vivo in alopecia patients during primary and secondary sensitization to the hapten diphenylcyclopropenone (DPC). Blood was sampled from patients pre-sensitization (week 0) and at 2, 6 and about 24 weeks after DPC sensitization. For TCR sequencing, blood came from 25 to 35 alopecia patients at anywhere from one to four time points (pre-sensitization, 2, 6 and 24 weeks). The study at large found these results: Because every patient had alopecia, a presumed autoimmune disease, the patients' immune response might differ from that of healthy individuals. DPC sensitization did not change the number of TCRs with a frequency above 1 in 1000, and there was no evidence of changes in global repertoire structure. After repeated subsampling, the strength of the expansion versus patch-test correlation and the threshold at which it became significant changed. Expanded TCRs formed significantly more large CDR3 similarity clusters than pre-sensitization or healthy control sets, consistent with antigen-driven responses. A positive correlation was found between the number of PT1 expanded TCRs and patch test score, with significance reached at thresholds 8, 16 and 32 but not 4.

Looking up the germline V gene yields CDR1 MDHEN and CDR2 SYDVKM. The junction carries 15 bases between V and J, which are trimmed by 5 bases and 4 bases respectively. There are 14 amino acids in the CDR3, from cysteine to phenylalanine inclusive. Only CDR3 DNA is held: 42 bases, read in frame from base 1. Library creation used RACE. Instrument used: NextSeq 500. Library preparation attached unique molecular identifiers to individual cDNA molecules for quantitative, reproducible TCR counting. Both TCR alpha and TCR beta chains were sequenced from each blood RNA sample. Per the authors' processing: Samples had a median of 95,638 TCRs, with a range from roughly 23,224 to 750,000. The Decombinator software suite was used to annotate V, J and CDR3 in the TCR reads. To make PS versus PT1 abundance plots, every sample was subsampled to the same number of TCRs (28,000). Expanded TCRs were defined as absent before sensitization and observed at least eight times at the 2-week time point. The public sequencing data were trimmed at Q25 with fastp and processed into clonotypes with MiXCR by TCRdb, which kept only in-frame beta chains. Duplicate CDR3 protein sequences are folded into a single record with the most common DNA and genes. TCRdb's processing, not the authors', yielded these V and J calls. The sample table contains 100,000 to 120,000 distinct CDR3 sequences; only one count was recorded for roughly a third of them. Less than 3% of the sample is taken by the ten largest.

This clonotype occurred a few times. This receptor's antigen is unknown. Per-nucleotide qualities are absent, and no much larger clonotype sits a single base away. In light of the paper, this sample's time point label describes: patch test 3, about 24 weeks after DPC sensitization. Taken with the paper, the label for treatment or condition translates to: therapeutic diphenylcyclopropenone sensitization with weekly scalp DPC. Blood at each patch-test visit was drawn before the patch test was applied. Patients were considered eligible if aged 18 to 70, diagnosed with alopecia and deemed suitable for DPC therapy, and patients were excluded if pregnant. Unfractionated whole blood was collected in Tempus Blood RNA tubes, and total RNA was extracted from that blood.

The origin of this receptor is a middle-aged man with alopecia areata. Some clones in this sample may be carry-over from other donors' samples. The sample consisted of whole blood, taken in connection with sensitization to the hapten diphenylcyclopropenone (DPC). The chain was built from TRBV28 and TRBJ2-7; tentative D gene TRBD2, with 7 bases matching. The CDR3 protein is CASSKGGTPYEQYF. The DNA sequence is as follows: TGTGCCAGCAGTAAGGGGGGGACCCCTTACGAGCAGTACTTC.